Listed below are T cell receptor beta chains from one sample, sequenced in a study of OX40 agonist ivuxolimab in advanced cancers. Measured with immunoSEQ multiplex PCR; TCRdb has only the in-frame clones, and not every one. This sample has more than 80,000 clones, with about 83% found just once. The sample consisted of CD4+ or CD8+ T cells sorted from blood, taken in a trial of the OX40 agonist ivuxolimab. The receptors were sampled from an adult with an advanced solid tumor such as melanoma, head and neck, liver or kidney cancer. CDR3s include the opening cysteine and the closing phenylalanine or tryptophan. A D gene is named only where the DNA matches it firmly. Size values are once, few and many counts, or a class for expanded clones, and some rows have none.

clone_size	d_call	v_call	cdr3_length	j_call	cdr3_aa	cdr3_nt
.	.	TRBV7-5	13	TRBJ2-3	CASSLLGTDTQYF	TGTGCCAGCAGCTTACTAGGCACAGATACGCAGTATTTT
.	TRBD1	TRBV18	14	TRBJ1-6	CASSRDREGSPLHF	TGTGCCAGCTCTCGGGACAGGGAGGGTTCACCCCTCCACTTT
.	.	TRBV6-5	14	TRBJ1-2	CASSSTGANYGYTF	TGTGCCAGCAGCTCCACCGGGGCTAACTATGGCTACACCTTC
once	.	TRBV18	15	TRBJ2-3	CASSPPTGGQVTQYF	TGTGCCAGCTCACCACCGACCGGCGGTCAGGTTACGCAGTATTTT
.	TRBD1	TRBV19	14	TRBJ1-2	CASSTQGGGYGYTF	TGTGCCAGTAGTACCCAAGGGGGCGGCTATGGCTACACCTTC
.	.	TRBV30	15	TRBJ2-6	CAWSTTSSGANVLTF	TGTGCCTGGAGTACTACTTCCTCTGGGGCCAACGTCCTGACTTTC
.	.	TRBV6-5	13	TRBJ2-3	CAAMRLTTDTQYF	TGTGCCGCTATGAGACTAACTACAGATACGCAGTATTTT
.	.	TRBV9	14	TRBJ2-1	CASSVLTVPSEQFF	TGTGCCAGCAGCGTCCTGACTGTCCCCTCGGAGCAGTTCTTC
.	.	TRBV28	18	TRBJ2-2	CASSLLSMASPNTGELFF	TGTGCCAGCAGTTTATTGAGTATGGCTAGCCCTAACACCGGGGAGCTGTTTTTT
.	.	TRBV5-1	13	TRBJ2-1	CASSFSKGNEQFF	TGCGCCAGCAGCTTTTCTAAGGGGAATGAGCAGTTCTTC
.	TRBD1	TRBV2	14	TRBJ2-1	CASSDRTGRDEQFF	TGTGCCAGCAGCGACCGGACAGGTCGAGATGAGCAGTTCTTC
.	.	TRBV16	15	TRBJ2-2	CASSLEQGGPGELFF	TGTGCCAGCAGCCTGGAGCAGGGAGGACCCGGGGAGCTGTTTTTT
.	TRBD1	TRBV29-1	13	TRBJ2-1	CSVEGTGYNEQFF	TGCAGCGTTGAGGGGACAGGGTACAATGAGCAGTTCTTC
.	.	TRBV27	13	TRBJ2-1	CASSPALYNEQFF	TGTGCCAGCAGTCCGGCCTTGTACAATGAGCAGTTCTTC
.	TRBD1	TRBV4-1	14	TRBJ1-4	CASSPDRGVEKLFF	TGCGCCAGCAGCCCGGACAGGGGCGTTGAAAAACTGTTTTTT
.	.	TRBV7-9	15	TRBJ1-5	CASSSGTEGNQPQHF	TGTGCCAGCAGCTCCGGAACAGAGGGCAATCAGCCCCAGCATTTT
.	.	TRBV7-2	13	TRBJ1-1	CASSFRAGGEAFF	TGTGCCAGCAGCTTTCGGGCAGGAGGTGAAGCTTTCTTT